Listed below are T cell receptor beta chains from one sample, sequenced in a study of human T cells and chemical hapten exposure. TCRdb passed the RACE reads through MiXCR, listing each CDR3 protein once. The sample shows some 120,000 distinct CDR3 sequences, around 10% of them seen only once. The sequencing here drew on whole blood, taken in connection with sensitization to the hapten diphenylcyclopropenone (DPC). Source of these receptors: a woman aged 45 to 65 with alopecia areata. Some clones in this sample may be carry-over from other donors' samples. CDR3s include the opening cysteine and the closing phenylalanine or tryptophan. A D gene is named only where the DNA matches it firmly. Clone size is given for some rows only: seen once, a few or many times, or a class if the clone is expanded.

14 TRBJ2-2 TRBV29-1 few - TGCAGCGTTACACGGGAGAGGAGCACCGGGGAGCTGTTTTTT CSVTRERSTGELFF
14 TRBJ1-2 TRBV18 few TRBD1 TGTGCCAGCTCACGCGGACAGGGTATGGATGGCTACACCTTC CASSRGQGMDGYTF
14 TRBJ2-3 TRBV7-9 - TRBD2 TGTGCCAGCAGCCCCCTAGCGGGGGTAGATACGCAGTATTTT CASSPLAGVDTQYF
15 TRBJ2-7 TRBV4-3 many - TGCGCCAGCAGCCAAGATCGGGGGTCCCGCTACGAGCAGTACTTC CASSQDRGSRYEQYF
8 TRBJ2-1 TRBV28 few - TGTGCCAGCAATGAGCAGTTCTTC CASNEQFF
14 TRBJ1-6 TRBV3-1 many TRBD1 TGTGCCAGCAGCGCAGGGGGAAATAATTCACCCCTCCACTTT CASSAGGNNSPLHF
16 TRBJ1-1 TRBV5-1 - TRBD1 TGCGCCAGCAAAGAGGGTACAGGGGTAGATATTGGTGAAGCTTTCTTT CASKEGTGVDIGEAFF
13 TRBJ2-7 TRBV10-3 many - TGTGCCATCAGTGTGGGGGAGCGCTACGAGCAGTACTTC CAISVGERYEQYF
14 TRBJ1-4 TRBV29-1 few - TGCAGCGTAATGAAGGGAGACGGGAATGAAAAACTGTTTTTT CSVMKGDGNEKLFF
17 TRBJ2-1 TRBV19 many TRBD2 TGTGCCAGTAGGGGAGGGGGACTAGCGGGAGGTTACAATGAGCAGTTCTTC CASRGGGLAGGYNEQFF
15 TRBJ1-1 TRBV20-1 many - TGCAGTGCCAATCATGAGTCGTGGGGGAACACTGAAGCTTTCTTT CSANHESWGNTEAFF
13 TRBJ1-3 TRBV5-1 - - TGCGCCAGCAGCACCGGACGTGGAAACACCATATATTTT CASSTGRGNTIYF
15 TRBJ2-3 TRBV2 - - TGTGCCAGCAGACCGAGCGGATACTTTTGGGATACGCAGTATTTT CASRPSGYFWDTQYF
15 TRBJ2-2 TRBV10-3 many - TGTGCCATCAGTCTTGACCCCGCGAACACCGGGGAGCTGTTTTTT CAISLDPANTGELFF
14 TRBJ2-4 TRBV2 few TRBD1 TGTGCCAGCAGTGGGACAGGGAAGCAAAACATTCAGTACTTC CASSGTGKQNIQYF
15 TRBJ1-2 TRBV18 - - TGTGCCAGCTCACCACGCACGGCTTCTAACTATGGCTACACCTTC CASSPRTASNYGYTF
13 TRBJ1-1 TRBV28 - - TGTGCCAGCAGTTCCGGCCAGAACGCTGAAGCTTTCTTT CASSSGQNAEAFF